The rows below give T cell receptor beta chains drawn from one sample of a study of blood T cell repertoires in COVID-19. Clones were sequenced by immunoSEQ multiplex PCR, and TCRdb holds only the in-frame ones, with some missing. The repertoire holds under 250,000 clones, around 90% seen once, with more than 5.5% in the top ten. Sequencing was carried out using peripheral blood. The origin of the receptors is a man aged 60 to 69 who had recovered from COVID-19. Both conserved end residues are part of each CDR3. The D gene is left open where the match is weak. Only part of the rows carry a size: once, few, many, or a class if the clone is expanded.

clone_size j_call d_call v_call cdr3_aa cdr3_nt
. TRBJ2-4 TRBD1 TRBV27 CASSPMGQLAKNIQYF TGTGCCAGCAGTCCTATGGGACAGCTAGCCAAAAACATTCAGTACTTC
. TRBJ1-1 TRBD1 TRBV7-2 CASSTRQGRAFF TGTGCCAGCAGCACCCGACAGGGGCGGGCTTTCTTT
. TRBJ2-3 . TRBV9 CASSVGRVGDTQYF TGTGCCAGCAGCGTAGGTCGGGTTGGAGATACGCAGTATTTT
. TRBJ2-5 . TRBV10-2 CASSETVTETQYF TGCGCCAGCAGTGAGACAGTTACAGAGACCCAGTACTTC
once TRBJ1-2 TRBD1 TRBV28 CATIPDRASYGYTF TGTGCCACCATTCCGGACAGGGCAAGCTATGGCTACACCTTC
. TRBJ1-2 . TRBV7-3 CASSFDGAYGYTF TGTGCCAGCAGCTTCGACGGAGCCTATGGCTACACCTTC
. TRBJ2-5 . TRBV29-1 CSVADRAGETQYF TGCAGCGTCGCAGACAGGGCGGGGGAGACCCAGTACTTC
. TRBJ2-3 TRBD2 TRBV7-3 CASSLKAGGPDTQYF TGTGCCAGCAGCTTAAAAGCGGGGGGGCCTGATACGCAGTATTTT
few TRBJ1-5 TRBD1 TRBV10-1 CASSVSGTGEGLGQPQHF TGCGCCAGCAGCGTCTCCGGGACAGGGGAGGGCCTCGGTCAGCCCCAGCATTTT
. TRBJ2-7 TRBD2 TRBV25-1 CASSELASGSYEQYF TGTGCCAGCAGTGAATTGGCTAGCGGGAGCTACGAGCAGTACTTC
. TRBJ2-2 . TRBV5-6 CASLRDSGGELFF TGTGCCAGCCTCAGGGATTCCGGCGGGGAGCTGTTTTTT
. TRBJ1-2 TRBD1 TRBV19 CASSPQGGNYGYTF TGTGCCAGTAGTCCTCAGGGGGGTAACTATGGCTACACCTTC